Sequencing of this TCR beta chain was carried out in a study of CD8+ T cells in alopecia areata. On the study more broadly: Tofacitinib treatment spanned 6 to 18 months, with 6 months off drug afterward. Study observations and caveats: With just one nonresponder, it is still uncertain whether baseline CD8+ expansion relates to response.

In each case, RNA was isolated and then reverse transcribed into cDNA as the sequencing template. Using immunoSEQ multiplex PCR, the repertoire was profiled, and TCRdb retains in-frame clones only, with some absent. Of 170,000 or so clones listed, around half are singletons. Treatment of the sample: oral pan-JAK inhibitor, 5-10 mg twice daily. The V and J ends lost 6 bases and 7 bases, in that order; junction bases with no gene match: 5. The germline V gene encodes CDR1 SQVTM and CDR2 ANQGSEA. This CDR3 region has 14 residues. To note about this clone: Its antigen is not known.

Sequencing was performed on CD8+ T cells sorted from blood, taken at week 24, from a patient treated with tofacitinib. This sequence was found in a human donor with alopecia areata. The chain couples TRBV29-1 to TRBJ2-2, with TRBD2 identical over 13 bases. CDR3: CSVGTSGVGGELFF. CDR3 DNA: TGCAGCGTGGGGACTAGCGGGGTTGGCGGGGAGCTGTTTTTT.